This T cell receptor (beta chain) was profiled in a study of T cell repertoires in cytomegalovirus infection (dated by TCRdb to between 2019 and 2020). With respect to the entire study: Alongside well-studied HLA-B-restricted epitopes, the peptide stimulations were aimed at recently identified HLA-C-restricted CMV epitopes, whose presentation resists viral immunomodulation. Donor HLA type was relevant to the analysis, as public TCR beta signatures indicated carriage of CMV infection together with the matching HLA type. What the study reported, not specific to this receptor: In both this cohort and an independent cohort of some 380 donors, the cumulative frequency of public TCR beta family members distinguished carriers of CMV infection plus the relevant HLA type. The ex vivo response was dominated by HLA-C-restricted CMV-specific TCR beta clonotypes, which also provided the single most frequent clonotype in two of eight donors.

The CDR3 sequence holds 16 residues, the cysteine and phenylalanine included. The read is trimmed to its CDR3 DNA, 48 bases read in frame from base 1. V loses 0 bases, J loses 7 bases, and the germline ends lie 18 bases apart. In the germline V gene, CDR1 corresponds to LGHNA and CDR2 to YNFKEQ. With respect to this clonotype: Its cognate antigen has yet to be identified. One base away there is no much larger clone; base qualities are not given.

The sequencing machine was an Illumina HiSeq 1500. TCRdb trimmed public reads at Q25 via fastp, called clones via MiXCR and kept in-frame beta chains. Under each unique CDR3 protein, matching rows form one entry showing the most common genes and DNA. The sample records about 770,000 distinct CDR3 sequences, 25% to 35% of which are singletons. The top ten clonotypes cover about 12% of the sample. The sample's treatment or condition label, in plain terms: in vitro stimulation with specific CMV peptide epitopes to enrich CMV-specific T cells. The starting material was cultured CD8+ T cells from PBMCs, obtained from culture after CMV antigen stimulation. The rearrangement combines TRBV4-2 with TRBJ2-5; the D call could be TRBD1 or TRBD2, with each sharing 5 bases. The TCR was taken from a human donor in good health (CMV status not recorded). Some clones in this sample may be carry-over from other donors' samples. The CDR3 has the sequence CASSQDSWRQGATQYF. In nucleotide form, the sequence is TGTGCCAGCAGCCAAGATTCGTGGAGGCAGGGTGCGACCCAGTACTTC.